Following are 17 T cell receptor beta chains from one sample sequenced in a study of blood T cell repertoires in COVID-19 (dated by TCRdb to the early 2020s). Library preparation was by the immunoSEQ multiplex PCR assay. The source is immuneACCESS, and TCRdb retained only in-frame sequences with V and J called. Part of the clones is not carried over; for the studies checked, unresolved V genes explain less than half of this, and the remainder is unexplained. This sample lists over 50,000 clones; 85% were detected once. Together, the top ten hold about a tenth of the sample. The sequenced sample was peripheral blood. These receptors were obtained from a human donor in a cohort sampled during active COVID-19.

This chain's CDR3 is CATRSSYNEQFF. The CDR3 DNA reads as TGTGCCACCAGGAGCTCCTACAATGAGCAGTTCTTC. The V call is TRBV24-1, the J call TRBJ2-1; D is unclear. The CDR3 consists of 12 residues. The V and J ends lost 7 bases and 0 bases respectively, with 3 bases between them. CDR1 is KGHDR, CDR2 SFDVKD, per germline.

The chain has TRBV5-1 and TRBJ2-3, with a weak D call TRBD1 (6 bases). Trimming took 6 bases from V and 8 from J, leaving 13 bases between them. CDR3 length: 12 residues. Germline V gene sequence: CDR1 SGHRS, CDR2 YFSETQ. DNA of the CDR3: TGCGCCAGCACCGAGACACAGGGTACGCAGTATTTT. This gives the protein CASTETQGTQYF.

This chain joins TRBV4-3 and TRBJ2-2, with D uncertain. Germline V gene sequence: CDR1 LGHNA, CDR2 YSLEER. The CDR3 runs 13 residues. V was trimmed by 2 bases and J by 5 bases, leaving 6 bases between them. The CDR3 is CASSQLRTGELFF. CDR3 nucleotide sequence: TGCGCCAGCAGCCAACTGAGGACCGGGGAGCTGTTTTTT.

The rearrangement links TRBV4-1 to TRBJ1-4; D is undetermined. CDR1 MGHRA and CDR2 YSYEKL come from the germline V gene. V dropped 2 bases and J dropped 4 bases, with 17 bases sitting between them. The CDR3 length is 17 residues. DNA for the CDR3: TGCGCCAGCAGCCAAACACCCGACGGCGGCCGTAATGAAAAACTGTTTTTT. Residues: CASSQTPDGGRNEKLFF.

The chain links TRBV19 to TRBJ2-7; TRBD1 matches at 7 bases. In germline, CDR1 is LNHDA, CDR2 SQIVND (reference sequence). The CDR3 extends over 15 amino acids. With 5 bases clipped from V and 3 bases from J, the junction kept 10 bases outside the gene matches. The CDR3 region has the DNA TGTGCCAGTAGTCAAGCCGGGACAGCGGACTACGAGCAGTACTTC. Protein: CASSQAGTADYEQYF.

This chain links TRBV28 with TRBJ1-5, with TRBD1 matching 7 bases. Germline V gene sequence: CDR1 MDHEN, CDR2 SYDVKM. CDR3 length equals 14 residues. V was pared by 5 bases and J by 6 bases, with 7 bases of the junction left unmatched. The CDR3 spells CASSRQGSSQPQHF. CDR3 DNA: TGTGCCAGCAGTCGACAGGGCTCAAGTCAGCCCCAGCATTTT.

The rearrangement links TRBV3-1 (or the pseudogene TRBV3-2) to TRBJ2-7, with 7 bases that match TRBD2. Trimming at V came to 0 bases and at J to 8 bases, leaving 7 bases not matched to a gene. Germline CDR1 reads LGHDT; CDR2 reads YNNKEL (reference sequence). The CDR3 runs 14 residues. This CDR3 is CASSQDLGGEKQYF. Here the CDR3 DNA reads TGTGCCAGCAGCCAAGATCTTGGGGGGGAGAAGCAGTACTTC.

This chain uses TRBV7-9 with TRBJ1-1; unclear D gene. The CDR3 totals 13 residues. Germline CDR1 is SEHNR and CDR2 is FQNEAQ (reference sequence). V shed 5 bases and J shed 6 bases, with 13 bases lying between them. The CDR3 region has the DNA TGTGCCAGCAGCCGATTTGGCGGGCCTGAAGCTTTCTTT. Translating gives CASSRFGGPEAFF.

V gene TRBV9 combines with J gene TRBJ1-1; the D is unclear. The CDR3 has 12 amino acids. V was pared by 4 bases and J by 1 base, with 5 bases between. The germline CDR1 and CDR2 sequences are SGDLS and YYNGEE. CDR3 sequence (DNA): TGTGCCAGCAGCCCTCGGAACACTGAAGCTTTCTTT. It translates to CASSPRNTEAFF.

The chain is built from TRBV2 and TRBJ2-5, with D unresolved. Per the germline V gene, CDR1 is SNHLY and CDR2 is FYNNEI. Trimming shortened V by 4 bases and J by 2 bases, and 20 bases separated the two germline ends. The CDR3 runs 17 residues. This CDR3 reads CASSGLSTSRRQETQYF. The CDR3 coding sequence is TGTGCCAGCAGTGGCCTCTCGACTTCACGGAGACAAGAGACCCAGTACTTC.

The gene calls are TRBV10-3 and TRBJ2-7; 11 bases match TRBD2. The CDR3 length is 15 residues. In germline, CDR1 is ENHRY, CDR2 SYGVKD. Losses at the gene ends were 7 bases for V and 3 bases for J; bases not matched to a gene: 8. The CDR3 spells CAITGTSGNNYEQYF. The CDR3 DNA sequence: TGTGCCATCACTGGGACTAGCGGTAATAACTACGAGCAGTACTTC.

CDR3 protein: CASSQDSGSQETQYF. CDR3 DNA sequence: TGCGCCAGCAGCCAGGACAGCGGATCTCAAGAGACCCAGTACTTC. J is TRBJ2-5 and V is TRBV5-1; a weak D match, TRBD1 (6 bases). Germline CDR1 and CDR2: SGHRS and YFSETQ. V gave up 4 bases and J gave up 2 bases, with 15 bases separating them. There are 15 residues in the CDR3.

The sample holds one count of this clone. This rearrangement joins TRBV6-2 or TRBV6-3 to TRBJ2-4; TRBD2 might be the D (6 bases). CDR3 size: 16 residues. The germline V gene encodes CDR1 MNHEY and CDR2 SVGEGT. V was clipped by 0 bases and J by 8 bases, with 17 bases between them. The CDR3 DNA sequence: TGTGCCAGCAGTTACTCGCCCCGGGAGATGGGGGACATTCAGTACTTC. Translation gives CASSYSPREMGDIQYF.

This chain joins TRBV5-1 and TRBJ2-3; D unclear. The V gene lost 0 bases and the J gene lost 8 bases, with 7 bases spanning the gap. The CDR3 contains 12 residues. The germline gives CDR1 SGHRS, CDR2 YFSETQ. The CDR3 DNA follows: TGCGCCAGCAGCTTGGATGCCGGTACGCAGTATTTT. Its translation is CASSLDAGTQYF.

The chain has TRBV5-5 and TRBJ2-1, with no clear D. Looked up from germline, CDR1 is SGHKS and CDR2 is YYEKEE (reference sequence). Trimming removed 1 base at V and 3 bases at J, with 14 bases between. CDR3 length equals 16 residues. The CDR3 coding sequence is TGTGCCAGCAGCTTGAATATTGCTAGGAGCTACAATGAGCAGTTCTTC. Its translation: CASSLNIARSYNEQFF.

The chain uses TRBV9 and TRBJ2-6; weak D call: TRBD1 (6 bases). Looked up from germline, CDR1 is SGDLS and CDR2 is YYNGEE. V was cut by 0 bases and J by 4 bases, with 14 bases left in between. The CDR3 length is 17 residues. As DNA, the CDR3 is TGTGCCAGCAGCGTAGATGGGGGCGCGTTAGGGGCCAACGTCCTGACTTTC. This translates into CASSVDGGALGANVLTF. The full variable domain, rest sourced from reference TRBV9 and TRBJ2-6, is DSGVTQTPKHLITATGQRVTLRCSPRSGDLSVYWYQQSLDQGLQFLIQYYNGEERAKGNILERFSAQQFPDLHSELNLSSLELGDSALYFCASSVDGGALGANVLTFGAGSRLTVL.

The genes are TRBV29-1 and TRBJ2-3, with D possibly being TRBD1 (5 bases). CDR1 is SQVTM, CDR2 ANQGSEA, per germline. The CDR3 covers 17 residues. V was trimmed by 1 base and J by 0 bases, leaving 17 bases between them. CDR3 sequence: CSVEGIRGRASTDTQYF. In DNA, the CDR3 is TGCAGCGTTGAAGGAATTAGGGGCCGCGCTAGCACAGATACGCAGTATTTT.